The 6 T cell receptor beta chains in this list originate from one sample, sequenced in a study of identical twins. Each CDR3 protein is one row after TCRdb ran MiXCR on the 5' RACE reads. This table holds around 650,000 distinct CDR3 sequences, around 7.5% found once. This sample also belongs to another study, concerning yellow fever vaccine responses in identical twins.

Sequenced: PBMCs. Source of these receptors: a woman younger than 30 in good health.

This clonotype was detected ten times or more. V usage is TRBV5-1 and J usage is TRBJ2-3; a weak D match, TRBD2 (5 bases). V gave up 4 bases and J gave up 4 bases, with 19 bases separating them. This CDR3 contains 16 residues. Germline loops: CDR1 SGHRS, CDR2 YFSETQ. The CDR3, as DNA: TGCGCCAGCAGCCTCCCCCTAACTAGTCTGCCAGATACGCAGTATTTT. Its protein product is CASSLPLTSLPDTQYF.

The chain is built from TRBV14 and TRBJ2-7, with TRBD1 identical over 9 bases. CDR1 SGHDN and CDR2 FVKESK come from the germline V gene. This CDR3 spans 15 amino acids. Trimming took 7 bases from V and 0 from J; bases not matched to a gene: 7. The CDR3: CASNRTGEDSYEQYV. The DNA for the CDR3 is TGTGCCAGCAATCGGACAGGGGAGGACTCCTACGAGCAGTACGTC.

This clonotype has a count of ten or more. This sequence joins TRBV12-3 or TRBV12-4 and TRBJ1-6; possible D gene TRBD1, 6 bases. This CDR3 has 14 residues. Trimming removed 3 bases from V and 11 bases from J, with 14 bases in between. CDR3 protein: CASSLVGGAAPLHF. CDR3 in DNA: TGTGCCAGCAGTTTGGTAGGGGGTGCAGCACCCCTCCACTTT.

This chain links TRBV28 with TRBJ2-5; 9 bases agree with TRBD2. J gave up 4 bases and V 6 bases, and 6 bases lay outside the gene matches. The CDR3 spans 14 residues. Per germline, CDR1 MDHEN and CDR2 SYDVKM. Written as DNA, the CDR3 is TGTGCCAGCAGGGGTAGCGGGGGAGCAGAGACCCAGTACTTC. This translates into CASRGSGGAETQYF. Together with reference TRBV28 and TRBJ2-5, the CDR3 gives the full variable domain: DVKVTQSSRYLVKRTGEKVFLECVQDMDHENMFWYRQDPGLGLRLIYFSYDVKMKEKGDIPEGYSVSREKKERFSLILESASTNQTSMYLCASRGSGGAETQYFGPGTRLLVL.

This sequence joins TRBV29-1 and TRBJ2-3; the match to TRBD1 covers 8 bases. The CDR3 totals 16 residues. The V segment lost 4 bases and the J segment 1 base; nucleotides outside the gene matches: 10. Germline loops: CDR1 SQVTM, CDR2 ANQGSEA. CDR3 sequence: CSVGAVTGQGTDTQYF. Written as DNA, the CDR3 is TGCAGCGTTGGGGCCGTAACGGGACAGGGCACAGATACGCAGTATTTT.

This clonotype was observed at least ten times. The rearrangement links TRBV12-3 or TRBV12-4 to TRBJ2-3, with D perhaps matching TRBD2 (6 bases). Trimming took off 4 bases at V and 2 bases at J, with 10 bases between the two ends. The CDR3 covers 14 residues. The CDR3 loop reads CASSSQRVTDTQYF. CDR3 DNA sequence: TGTGCCAGCAGTTCCCAGCGGGTCACAGATACGCAGTATTTT.